This TCR beta chain was identified during a study of Ad26.COV2.S vaccination and SARS-CoV-2 variants. With respect to this clone: Its antigen is unidentified. The same CDR3 also results from other DNA sequences found in this sample.

The V end lost 3 bases, the J end lost 5 bases, and 4 bases lay between the germline ends. Per the germline V gene, CDR1 is LGHNA and CDR2 is YSLEER. The CDR3 extends over 11 amino acids. Study results and limitations: People given the vaccine had a wider spike-specific TCR breadth than placebo recipients did. Total T cell responses were possibly underestimated by TCR breadth and depth analyses. A substantial breadth of spike-specific CD8+ and CD4+ T cell responses after vaccination has been reported.

Data came from immunoSEQ multiplex PCR; TCRdb stores just in-frame clones and leaves some out. The data hold some 350,000 clones, with about 90% observed a single time. The sequences come from peripheral blood, collected after recovery from COVID-19. The chain combines TRBV4-3 with TRBJ1-1; D is unclear. This clonotype was obtained from a human donor who had recovered from COVID-19. This chain's CDR3 is CASSQGTEAFF. Written as DNA, the CDR3 is TGCGCCAGCAGCCAGGGAACTGAAGCTTTCTTT.